The clone carrying this T cell receptor (beta chain) has just one count. The data were produced by immunoSEQ multiplex PCR, yet TCRdb's version contains in-frame clones alone and is incomplete. Of approximately 35,000 clones listed, less than 85% were seen once; the top ten hold 9.5% to 13%. Per the germline V gene, CDR1 is GTSNPN and CDR2 is SVGIG (reference sequence). There are 13 residues in the CDR3. V lost 0 bases and J 7 bases, leaving 12 bases between the germline ends. This entry belongs to a study of OX40 agonist ivuxolimab in advanced cancers. About the study: Patients in the trial were receiving intravenous ivuxolimab every 2 weeks, at doses of 0.01 to 10 mg/kg.

The sample in question was CD4+ or CD8+ T cells sorted from blood, obtained in a trial of the OX40 agonist ivuxolimab. The V call is TRBV30, the J call TRBJ1-1; D is unresolved. The sequence was obtained from an adult with an advanced solid tumor such as melanoma, head and neck, liver or kidney cancer. CDR3 nucleotide sequence: TGTGCCTGGAGTGTCGGGAAGGGCGGTGAAGCTTTCTTT. The encoded protein is CAWSVGKGGEAFF.